This TCR beta chain is from a study of blood T cell repertoires in COVID-19. Across the study: The study drew acute and convalescent COVID-19 samples from the United States, Italy and Spain. T cells, B-cell-depleted T cells, or PBMCs provided the cDNA or gDNA that served as material.

Germline CDR1 and CDR2: MGHRA and YSYEKL. V was clipped by 4 bases and J by 1 base, with 13 bases between them. The CDR3 sequence is 15 residues long. The authors' processing: Amplification with reference gene primers provided the estimates of nucleated cell counts. Repertoires were generated with immunoSEQ multiplex PCR, while TCRdb's copy carries only in-frame clones and drops some. V and J calls and clone size follow that table, whereas D and trimming were derived from the DNA. The sample lists over 120,000 clones, about 80% occurring once. The J gene is TRBJ1-1, the V gene TRBV4-1; D might be TRBD1 (5 bases). The sequence was obtained from a woman of 80 years or more with acute or convalescent COVID-19. The sequencing sample was made of peripheral blood. The CDR3 nucleotides are TGCGCCAGCAGCCCCTTGACAGCTTCGAACACTGAAGCTTTCTTT. Translation: CASSPLTASNTEAFF.